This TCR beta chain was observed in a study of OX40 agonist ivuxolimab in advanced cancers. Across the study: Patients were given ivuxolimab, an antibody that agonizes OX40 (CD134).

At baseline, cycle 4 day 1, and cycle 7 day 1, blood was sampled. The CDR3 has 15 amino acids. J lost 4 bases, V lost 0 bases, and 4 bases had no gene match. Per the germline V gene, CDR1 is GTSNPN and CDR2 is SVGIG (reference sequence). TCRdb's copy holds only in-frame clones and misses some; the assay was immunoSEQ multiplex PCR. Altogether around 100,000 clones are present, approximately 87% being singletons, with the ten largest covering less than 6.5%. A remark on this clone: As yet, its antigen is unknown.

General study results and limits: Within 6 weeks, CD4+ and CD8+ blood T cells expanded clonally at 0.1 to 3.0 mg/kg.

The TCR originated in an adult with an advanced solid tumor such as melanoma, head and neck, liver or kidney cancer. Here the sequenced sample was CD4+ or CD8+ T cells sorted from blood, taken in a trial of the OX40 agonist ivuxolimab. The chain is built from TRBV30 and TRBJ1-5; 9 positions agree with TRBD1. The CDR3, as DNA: TGTGCCTGGAGTGTACCGGACAGGGGAAATCAGCCCCAGCATTTT. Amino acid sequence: CAWSVPDRGNQPQHF.